These T cell receptor beta chains were read from a single sample in a study of blood T cell repertoires in COVID-19. Measured with immunoSEQ multiplex PCR; TCRdb has only the in-frame clones, and not every one. The table has more than 85,000 clones, roughly nine tenths seen once. The sample was peripheral blood. These receptors were taken from a man aged 60 to 69 with acute or convalescent COVID-19. The conserved cysteine and the conserved F or W are not part of the CDR3 here. Size is stated for part of the rows, as once, few or many counts, or as a class when the clone is expanded.

v_call | clone_size | cdr3_aa
TRBV7-9 | . | ASSDDGGLTAF
TRBV2 | once | ASSERGTEAF
TRBV30 | . | AWSGGQITEAF
TRBV29-1 | once | SVGGQGKYNEQF
TRBV19 | . | ASSRQGAVYEQY
TRBV3-1/TRBV3-2 | . | ASSQDRGSGYT
TRBV5-4 | . | ASSGGLAGENEQF
TRBV5-8 | . | ASNRDFTQEQF
TRBV23-1 | . | ASSQEVGAEGGNEQF
TRBV28 | once | ASKMDRPNYSNQPQH
TRBV2 | . | ASTPLRSGSAGANVLT
TRBV27 | . | ASSLSGAGETQY
TRBV11-2 | . | ASSLGLLDGGYT
TRBV3-1/TRBV3-2 | . | ASSPSGQGFSGELF
TRBV27 | few | ASSFSEDLNTEAF
TRBV19 | once | ASRTPTGTSGRSSNTGELF
TRBV7-8 | . | ASSHQWRTDTQY
TRBV2 | . | ASSNRGLYNEQF
TRBV25-1 | . | ASSAAGASNQPQH
TRBV29-1 | . | SGRGLLDGGELF
TRBV10-2 | . | ASSELRGRYEQY
TRBV15 | few | ATSSEATNEKLF
TRBV7-9 | . | ASSLSFAETQY
TRBV3-1/TRBV3-2 | . | ASSPGSSYNEQF
TRBV6-5 | . | ASSYSGTGRETQY
TRBV4-1 | . | ASSREEGDQPQH
TRBV3-1/TRBV3-2 | . | ASSQELAGAYNEQF
TRBV28 | . | ASSLMQGTGNTIY
TRBV3-1/TRBV3-2 | . | ASSLSDNEQF
TRBV18 | once | ASSPTTGATYGYT
TRBV5-4 | . | ASSKLDSGNTDTQY
TRBV7-3 | . | ASSLAGGNTGELF
TRBV19 | . | ASSRLTEAF
TRBV29-1 | . | SVGERGELQETQY
TRBV9 | . | ASSVVGGGHNEQF
TRBV28 | . | ATRDRVGGPYEQY
TRBV9 | . | ASSVGGSTDTQY